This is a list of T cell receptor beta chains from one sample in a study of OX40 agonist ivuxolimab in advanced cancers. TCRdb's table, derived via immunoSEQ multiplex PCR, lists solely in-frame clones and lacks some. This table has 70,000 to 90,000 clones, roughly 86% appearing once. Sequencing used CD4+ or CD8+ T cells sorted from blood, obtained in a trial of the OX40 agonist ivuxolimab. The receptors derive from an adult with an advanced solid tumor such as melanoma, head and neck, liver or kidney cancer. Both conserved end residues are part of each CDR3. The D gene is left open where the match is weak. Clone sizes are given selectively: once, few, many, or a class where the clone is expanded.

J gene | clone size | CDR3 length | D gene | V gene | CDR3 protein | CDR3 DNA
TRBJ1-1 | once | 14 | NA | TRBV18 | CASSPLGTGTEAFF | TGTGCCAGCTCACCTCTAGGGACCGGCACTGAAGCTTTCTTT
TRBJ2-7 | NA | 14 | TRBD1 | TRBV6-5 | CASSFGQGSYEQYF | TGTGCCAGCAGTTTCGGACAGGGGTCGTACGAGCAGTACTTC
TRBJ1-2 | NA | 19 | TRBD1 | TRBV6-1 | CASSEQGVRWDRGKYGYTF | TGTGCCAGCAGTGAACAGGGTGTGAGGTGGGACAGGGGCAAGTATGGCTACACCTTC
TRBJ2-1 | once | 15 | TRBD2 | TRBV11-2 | CASSLGLAVNNEQFF | TGTGCCAGCAGCTTAGGACTAGCGGTTAACAATGAGCAGTTCTTC
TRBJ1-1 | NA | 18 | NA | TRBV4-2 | CASSQVRSRSLQNTEAFF | TGTGCCAGCAGCCAAGTCAGGTCGAGAAGTCTCCAGAACACTGAAGCTTTCTTT
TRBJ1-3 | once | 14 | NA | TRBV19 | CASTPGSSGNTIYF | TGTGCCAGTACACCAGGGTCCTCTGGAAACACCATATATTTT
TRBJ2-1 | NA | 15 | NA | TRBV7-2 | CASSLGEVGYNEQFF | TGTGCCAGCAGCTTAGGGGAGGTAGGCTACAATGAGCAGTTCTTC
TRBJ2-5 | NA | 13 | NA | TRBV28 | CASSLAGLETQYF | TGTGCCAGCAGTTTGGCAGGGTTAGAGACCCAGTACTTC
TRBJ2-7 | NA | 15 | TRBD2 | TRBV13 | CASSLRASGGYEQYF | TGTGCCAGCAGCTTACGGGCTAGCGGAGGTTACGAGCAGTACTTC
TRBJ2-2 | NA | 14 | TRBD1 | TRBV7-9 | CASSSDRDTGELFF | TGTGCCAGCAGCTCGGACAGGGACACCGGGGAGCTGTTTTTT
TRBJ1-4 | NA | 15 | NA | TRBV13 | CASSVRGFTNEKLFF | TGTGCCAGCAGCGTCAGGGGTTTTACTAATGAAAAACTGTTTTTT
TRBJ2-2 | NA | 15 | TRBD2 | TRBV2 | CASSRLAGGPGELFF | TGTGCCAGCAGTAGACTAGCGGGGGGCCCCGGGGAGCTGTTTTTT
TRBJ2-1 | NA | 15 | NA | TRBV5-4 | CASRRDRFSYNEQFF | TGTGCCAGCAGACGCGACAGGTTCTCCTACAATGAGCAGTTCTTC
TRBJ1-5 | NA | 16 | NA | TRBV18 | CASSYREPGSNQPQHF | TGTGCCAGCTCGTACAGGGAGCCCGGAAGCAATCAGCCCCAGCATTTT
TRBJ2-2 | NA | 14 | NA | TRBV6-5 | CASSYSEDPGELFF | TGTGCCAGCAGTTACTCGGAAGATCCCGGGGAGCTGTTTTTT
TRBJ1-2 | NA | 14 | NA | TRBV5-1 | CASSLEASTYGYTF | TGCGCCAGCAGCTTGGAGGCCTCAACCTATGGCTACACCTTC
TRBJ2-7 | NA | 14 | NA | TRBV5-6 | CASSLVPGAYEQYF | TGTGCCAGCAGCTTGGTTCCAGGGGCCTACGAGCAGTACTTC
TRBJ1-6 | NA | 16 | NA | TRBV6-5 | CASSYLDTRGNSPLHF | TGTGCCAGCAGTTATCTCGACACTCGGGGAAATTCACCCCTCCACTTT
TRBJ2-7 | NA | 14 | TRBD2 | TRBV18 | CASSRTSGDYEQYF | TGTGCCAGCTCCCGGACTAGCGGGGATTACGAGCAGTACTTC
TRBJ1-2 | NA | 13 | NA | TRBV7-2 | CVSSLEVEYGYTF | TGTGTCAGCAGCTTAGAAGTAGAATATGGCTACACCTTC
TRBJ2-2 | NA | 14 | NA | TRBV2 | CASSEGAYTGELFF | TGTGCCAGCAGTGAGGGGGCGTACACCGGGGAGCTGTTTTTT
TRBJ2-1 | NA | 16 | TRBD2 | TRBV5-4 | CASSLGGLADYNEQFF | TGTGCCAGCAGCTTAGGGGGACTAGCAGATTACAATGAGCAGTTCTTC
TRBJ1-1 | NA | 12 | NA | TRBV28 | CASSFPGGRAFF | TGTGCCAGCAGTTTTCCGGGGGGCAGAGCTTTCTTT
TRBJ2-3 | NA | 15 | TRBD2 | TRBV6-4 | CASSLRGGLGDTQYF | TGTGCCAGCAGCCTACGGGGGGGCCTCGGGGATACGCAGTATTTT
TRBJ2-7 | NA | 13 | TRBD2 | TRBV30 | CAWSLGLAVEQYF | TGTGCCTGGAGTTTGGGACTAGCGGTCGAGCAGTACTTC
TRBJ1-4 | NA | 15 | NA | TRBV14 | CASSQRTVLREKLFF | TGTGCCAGCAGCCAAAGGACAGTTCTACGCGAAAAACTGTTTTTT
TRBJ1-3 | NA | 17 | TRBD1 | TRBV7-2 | CASSRGGQGAIGNTIYF | TGTGCCAGCAGCCGAGGAGGACAGGGCGCGATCGGAAACACCATATATTTT
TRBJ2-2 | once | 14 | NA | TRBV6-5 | CASSLDRNTGELFF | TGTGCCAGCAGTTTGGACAGGAACACCGGGGAGCTGTTTTTT
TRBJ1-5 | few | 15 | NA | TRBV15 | CATSRGEVSNQPQHF | TGTGCCACCAGCAGAGGTGAGGTAAGCAATCAGCCCCAGCATTTT
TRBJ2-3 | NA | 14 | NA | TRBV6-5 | CASFLGPAGDTQYF | TGTGCCAGCTTTCTAGGGCCTGCCGGGGATACGCAGTATTTT
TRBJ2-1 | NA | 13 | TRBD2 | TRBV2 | CASSDNSGTEQFF | TGTGCCAGCAGTGACAATAGCGGGACTGAGCAGTTCTTC
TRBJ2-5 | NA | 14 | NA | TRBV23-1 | CASSPLDYQETQYF | TGCGCCAGCAGCCCACTGGATTACCAAGAGACCCAGTACTTC
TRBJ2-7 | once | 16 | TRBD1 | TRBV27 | CASSLISPGQGYEQYF | TGTGCCAGCAGTTTAATTAGCCCGGGACAGGGATACGAGCAGTACTTC